The text below deals with one T cell receptor beta chain. Its antigen is as yet unknown. The data were obtained in a study of cytomegalovirus exposure and HLA in healthy donors. Study conclusions and caveats: Later on, an analysis found that several of the most significant clusters appeared to be linked to common viral pathogens, which included parvovirus B19. The authors enumerated over 150 TCR beta chains as linked to cytomegalovirus. According to an earlier analysis, most TCR beta V segments yielded productive rearrangements about 90% or about 30% of the time.

Trimming removed 5 bases from V and 0 bases from J, with 12 bases in between. The CDR3 covers 14 residues. Germline assignment: CDR1 SGHRS and CDR2 YFSETQ. The PCR employed 60 Vbeta primers together with 13 Jbeta primers. TCRdb's copy holds only in-frame clones and misses some; the assay was immunoSEQ multiplex PCR. This repertoire shows 140,000 to 150,000 clones, about 70% found once; its top ten account for roughly 2%. The specimen was PBMCs. This chain links TRBV5-1 with TRBJ2-7, with D tentatively TRBD2 (6 bases). This clonotype was sampled from a woman aged 60 to 75 in good health and CMV-seropositive. DNA for the CDR3: TGCGCCAGCAGGTTAGCGGCCTCCTCCTACGAGCAGTACTTC. Translating gives CASRLAASSYEQYF.